A single sample is the source of the 21 T cell receptor beta chains below, sequenced in a study of cytomegalovirus exposure and HLA in healthy donors. PCR used 60 Vbeta primers and 13 Jbeta primers. Data came from immunoSEQ multiplex PCR; TCRdb stores just in-frame clones and leaves some out. Altogether fewer than 100,000 clones are present, roughly 73% being singletons, with the ten largest covering around 4.4%. The sample taken for sequencing was PBMCs. The source of these receptors is a male donor in good health and CMV-seropositive.

The rearrangement uses TRBV30 and TRBJ2-2, with TRBD1 identical over 10 bases. Trimming took 3 bases from V and 7 from J; bases not matched to a gene: 11. From germline, CDR1 is GTSNPN and CDR2 SVGIG (reference sequence). The CDR3 contains 16 residues. The CDR3 region is CAWRQRQGAIIGELFF. CDR3 nucleotide sequence: TGTGCCTGGAGGCAACGACAGGGGGCAATAATCGGGGAGCTGTTTTTT.

A single count supports this clone. The chain couples TRBV4-1 to TRBJ1-2, with 8 bases that match TRBD1. This CDR3 is 20 amino acids long. CDR1 MGHRA and CDR2 YSYEKL come from the germline V gene. Unmatched junction bases numbered 17, after V lost 0 bases and J lost 2 bases. The CDR3 coding sequence is TGCGCCAGCAGCCAAGAAAGGTATTCCGGAGGAGCAGGGGGCAACTATGGCTACACCTTC. The encoded protein is CASSQERYSGGAGGNYGYTF.

The chain has TRBV19 and TRBJ1-2; D unresolved. The V and J ends lost 3 bases and 3 bases respectively, with 2 bases between them. This CDR3 is 11 amino acids long. Germline-derived CDR1 and CDR2 are LNHDA and SQIVND (reference sequence). The CDR3 DNA is TGTGCCAGTAGTATCGACTATGGCTACACCTTC. It translates to CASSIDYGYTF.

The chain links TRBV27 to TRBJ1-5; tentatively, D is TRBD1 (6 bases). Deletions cut 0 bases from V and 0 bases from J, with 9 bases between. CDR3 size: 16 residues. The germline V gene has CDR1 MNHEY and CDR2 SMNVEV (reference sequence). CDR3 coding DNA: TGTGCCAGCAGTTTATCGGCAGGGGCTAGCAATCAGCCCCAGCATTTT. This encodes CASSLSAGASNQPQHF.

This clone was observed a handful of times. The V and J genes are TRBV28 and TRBJ1-3; 8 bases agree with TRBD1. V lost 5 bases, J lost 4 bases, and 4 bases stayed unmatched. The germline V gene encodes CDR1 MDHEN and CDR2 SYDVKM. The CDR3 totals 14 residues. As DNA, the CDR3 is TGTGCCAGCAGTCGCACAGGGGGAGGAAACACCATATATTTT. Amino acid sequence: CASSRTGGGNTIYF.

The rearrangement uses TRBV9 and TRBJ2-7; D perhaps matches TRBD2 (5 bases). Deletions cut 4 bases from V and 2 bases from J, with 22 bases between. Germline CDR1 reads SGDLS; CDR2 reads YYNGEE. The CDR3 sequence is 17 residues long. Here the CDR3 DNA reads TGTGCCAGCAGCTTAGAGGAATCGGGCATGGGAGCCTACGAGCAGTACTTC. Amino acid sequence: CASSLEESGMGAYEQYF.

The J gene is TRBJ1-3, the V gene TRBV2; tentatively, D is TRBD1 (5 bases). Trimming took 0 bases from V and 1 from J, leaving 16 bases between them. This CDR3 spans 18 amino acids. Germline V lookup: CDR1 SNHLY, CDR2 FYNNEI. DNA for the CDR3: TGTGCCAGCAGTGAAGCTGGGGGGTGGCGGCATTCTGGAAACACCATATATTTT. Translated, it gives CASSEAGGWRHSGNTIYF. Together with reference TRBV2 and TRBJ1-3, the CDR3 gives the full variable domain: EPEVTQTPSHQVTQMGQEVILRCVPISNHLYFYWYRQILGQKVEFLVSFYNNEISEKSEIFDDQFSVERPDGSNFTLKIRSTKLEDSAMYFCASSEAGGWRHSGNTIYFGEGSWLTVV.

This sequence joins TRBV5-1 and TRBJ2-6; the match to TRBD2 covers 12 bases. The CDR3 is 18 amino acids. Germline V CDR1 and CDR2: SGHRS, YFSETQ. V gave up 5 bases and J gave up 3 bases; unmatched junction bases: 9. This CDR3 is CASRHQTSGSGGANVLTF. DNA for the CDR3: TGCGCCAGCAGACATCAGACTAGCGGGAGTGGTGGGGCCAACGTCCTGACTTTC. Based on the CDR3 plus reference TRBV5-1 and TRBJ2-6, the full variable domain is KAGVTQTPRYLIKTRGQQVTLSCSPISGHRSVSWYQQTPGQGLQFLFEYFSETQRNKGNFPGRFSGRQFSNSRSEMNVSTLELGDSALYLCASRHQTSGSGGANVLTFGAGSRLTVL.

J is TRBJ1-2 and V is TRBV28; maybe TRBD1 (5 bases). This CDR3 is built from 16 residues. V lost 2 bases to trimming and J lost 1 base, with 14 bases between them. The germline V gene encodes CDR1 MDHEN and CDR2 SYDVKM. CDR3: CASSLRSGRVNYGYTF. The CDR3 DNA reads as TGTGCCAGCAGTTTACGGTCAGGGCGTGTTAACTATGGCTACACCTTC.

The rearrangement uses TRBV28 and TRBJ2-2; the match to TRBD1 covers 8 bases. V shed 4 bases, J shed 2 bases, and the junction held 12 bases outside the gene matches. The CDR3 is 18 residues long. Germline values: CDR1 MDHEN, CDR2 SYDVKM. CDR3 sequence: CASSYLSWGQDNTGELFF. The CDR3 DNA reads TGTGCCAGCAGTTATCTTAGCTGGGGACAGGACAACACCGGGGAGCTGTTTTTT.

The genes are TRBV30 and TRBJ1-5, with D possibly being TRBD1 (5 bases). The CDR3 loop spans 15 amino acids. V was shortened by 3 bases and J by 0 bases, with 12 bases between the two germline ends. Germline V gene sequence: CDR1 GTSNPN, CDR2 SVGIG (reference sequence). This CDR3 is CAWRLNGGSNQPQHF. In DNA, the CDR3 is TGTGCCTGGAGGTTAAACGGGGGTAGCAATCAGCCCCAGCATTTT.

The J gene is TRBJ2-3, the V gene TRBV7-9; TRBD2 agrees at 14 bases. Per germline, CDR1 SEHNR and CDR2 FQNEAQ (reference sequence). There are 17 residues in the CDR3. V shed 1 base, J shed 3 bases, and the junction held 3 bases outside the gene matches. CDR3 in amino acids: CASSLGGLAGVTDTQYF. CDR3 in DNA: TGTGCCAGCAGCTTAGGGGGACTAGCGGGGGTGACAGATACGCAGTATTTT.

This chain uses TRBV2 with TRBJ2-7; weak D call: TRBD1 (5 bases). This CDR3 is 13 amino acids long. CDR1 and CDR2 (germline): SNHLY, FYNNEI. Trimming shortened V by 1 base and J by 4 bases, and 8 bases separated the two germline ends. CDR3 amino acids: CASSEGRVYEQYF. CDR3 DNA sequence: TGTGCCAGCAGTGAAGGCAGGGTTTACGAGCAGTACTTC.

The chain employs TRBV28 and TRBJ1-1; unclear D gene. From germline, CDR1 is MDHEN and CDR2 SYDVKM. The CDR3 contains 11 residues. V was clipped by 10 bases and J by 1 base, with 7 bases between them. CDR3 coding DNA: TGTGCCACCGCAGGGAACACTGAAGCTTTCTTT. It codes for CATAGNTEAFF.

Written as DNA, the CDR3 is TGTGCCAGCAGTTTACTACAGGGGGGAGAGACCCAGTACTTC. The encoded protein is CASSLLQGGETQYF. The gene calls are TRBV28 and TRBJ2-5; the match to TRBD1 covers 8 bases. This CDR3 contains 14 residues. Trimming removed 2 bases from V and 4 bases from J; junction bases left unmatched: 3. CDR1 and CDR2 from the germline V gene are MDHEN and SYDVKM.

This chain connects TRBV19 to TRBJ1-2; no firm D call. CDR3 length: 13 residues. The V and J ends lost 7 bases and 2 bases respectively, with 11 bases between them. Germline-derived CDR1 and CDR2 are LNHDA and SQIVND (reference sequence). CDR3 in DNA: TGTGCCAGTACGTCGTTAGAGAACTATGGCTACACCTTC. Protein sequence: CASTSLENYGYTF.

The table lists this clone with a count of one. Its ends do not fully match the called genes, so a read error is possible. The rearrangement joins TRBV30 to TRBJ2-1; 7 bases map to TRBD2. CDR1 is GTSNPN, CDR2 SVGIG, per germline (reference sequence). The CDR3 contains 16 residues. The CDR3 DNA reads TGTGCCTGGAGTGTACTGGTAGCGGGTGTCTACAATGCGCAGTTCTTC. Translated, it gives CAWSVLVAGVYNAQFF.

This chain joins TRBV25-1 and TRBJ2-7, with 7 bases matching TRBD2. The CDR3 consists of 13 residues. The germline CDR1 and CDR2 sequences are MGHDK and SYGVNS. After removal of 11 bases from V and 4 bases from J, the junction contained 11 bases not matched to a gene. As DNA, the CDR3 is TGTGCCGCGGTGGGCATCGGGGGGTACGAGCAGTACTTC. Amino acid sequence: CAAVGIGGYEQYF.

This clone is a singleton in its sample. The genes are TRBV18 and TRBJ2-2, with TRBD2 matching 9 bases. Germline CDR1 is KGHSH and CDR2 is LQKENI. V shed 1 base and J 5 bases; nucleotides not matched to a gene: 5. The CDR3 totals 16 residues. CDR3 DNA sequence: TGTGCCAGCTCACCACTAGCGGGAGTAGATACCGGGGAGCTGTTTTTT. Translation: CASSPLAGVDTGELFF.

V usage is TRBV30 and J usage is TRBJ1-5, with D maybe TRBD1 (6 bases). CDR1 and CDR2 from the germline V gene are GTSNPN and SVGIG (reference sequence). The CDR3 runs 14 residues. V was pared by 0 bases and J by 9 bases, with 15 bases between. The CDR3 protein is CAWSVPQGDRPQHF. The CDR3 DNA is TGTGCCTGGAGTGTACCACAGGGCGATCGGCCCCAGCATTTT.

This rearrangement joins TRBV29-1 to TRBJ2-7, with unresolved D. The CDR3 extends over 12 amino acids. Germline V gene data show CDR1 as SQVTM and CDR2 as ANQGSEA. V was pared by 1 base and J by 5 bases, with 9 bases between. As DNA, the CDR3 is TGCAGCGTTGAAGGACACGAACACGAGCAGTACTTC. It specifies CSVEGHEHEQYF.